These T cell receptor beta chains were read from a single sample in a study of control samples from healthy donors and cancer patients. Sequencing used immunoSEQ multiplex PCR; TCRdb keeps in-frame clones, though not all of them. The sample yields tens of thousands of clones, more than 85% seen once. Source material: PBMCs. The receptors were sampled from a woman in her thirties or forties with head and neck cancer. Both conserved end residues are part of each CDR3. Size tells how often a clone was seen (once, few, many) or the class of an expanded clone, and some rows leave it out.

size: -
J: TRBJ1-1
V: TRBV5-1
CDR3: CASSWTGTGNTEAFF

size: -
J: TRBJ1-6
V: TRBV2
CDR3: CASTEDSPLHF

size: -
J: TRBJ2-7
V: TRBV6-6
CDR3: CASSLTSFSSYEQYF

size: -
J: TRBJ2-6
V: TRBV7-9
CDR3: CASSLAGQGSGANVLTF

size: once
J: TRBJ2-3
V: TRBV11-2
CDR3: CASSFNGRKSSTDTQYF

size: -
J: TRBJ2-2
V: TRBV7-8
CDR3: CASSVTGELFF

size: few
J: TRBJ1-2
V: TRBV18
CDR3: CASSRDSYGYTF

size: once
J: TRBJ1-2
V: TRBV5-6
CDR3: CASSSRWVAYGYTF

size: -
J: TRBJ2-1
V: TRBV18
CDR3: CASSPPGGSAYNEQFF

size: -
J: TRBJ1-2
V: TRBV29-1
CDR3: CSVEDPGVFYGYTF

size: -
J: TRBJ1-5
V: TRBV30
CDR3: CAWSRQGAGQPQHF

size: -
J: TRBJ1-1
V: TRBV18
CDR3: CASSPPNLRQGRDRNTEAFF

size: -
J: TRBJ1-5
V: TRBV6-1
CDR3: CASSEARDRWQPQHF

size: -
J: TRBJ2-5
V: TRBV7-8
CDR3: CASSSRASGGQGTETQYF

size: -
J: TRBJ2-2
V: TRBV7-2
CDR3: CASSLVATSNTGELFF

size: -
J: TRBJ1-2
V: TRBV5-4
CDR3: CASSLTGPYGYTF

size: -
J: TRBJ1-1
V: TRBV6-1
CDR3: CASSEAGRRTEAFF

size: -
J: TRBJ1-1
V: TRBV10-3
CDR3: CAISESEGTEAFF

size: -
J: TRBJ2-5
V: TRBV29-1
CDR3: CSARDRRRETQYF

size: -
J: TRBJ2-5
V: TRBV2
CDR3: CASSPTREETQYF

size: -
J: TRBJ1-1
V: TRBV18
CDR3: CASLQGVNTEAFF

size: -
J: TRBJ1-1
V: TRBV5-6
CDR3: CASNPSPGTGYTEAFF

size: -
J: TRBJ2-1
V: TRBV18
CDR3: CASSPTTGLAGGPYNEQFF

size: -
J: TRBJ2-7
V: TRBV20-1
CDR3: CSASRASGYEQYF

size: once
J: TRBJ2-7
V: TRBV12-3/TRBV12-4
CDR3: CASSSLGEQYF

size: -
J: TRBJ1-5
V: TRBV30
CDR3: CAWSVSAGLNQPQHF

size: -
J: TRBJ2-6
V: TRBV5-1
CDR3: CASSISSDGSGANVLTF

size: once
J: TRBJ1-2
V: TRBV5-1
CDR3: CASSLGHLYGYTF

size: -
J: TRBJ1-4
V: TRBV4-1
CDR3: CASSPPDRSDTSGKLFF

size: -
J: TRBJ1-1
V: TRBV6-5
CDR3: CASSKNTEAFF

size: -
J: TRBJ2-5
V: TRBV7-9
CDR3: CASSRGETQYF